This T cell receptor (beta chain) was sequenced during a study of cytomegalovirus exposure and HLA in healthy donors. The method was immunoSEQ multiplex PCR; TCRdb's version includes in-frame clones alone and lacks a portion of them. Here the sample spans more than 45,000 clones, 91% being singletons. CDR3 length: 15 amino acids. Looked up from germline, CDR1 is SEHNR and CDR2 is FQNEAQ (reference sequence). Germline trimming cut 5 bases from V and 5 bases from J; bases unmatched to any gene: 10. The sequence was obtained from a woman aged 25 to 39 in good health and CMV-seronegative. This chain connects TRBV7-9 to TRBJ2-3; TRBD2 agrees at 7 bases. The specimen was PBMCs. The DNA for the CDR3 is TGTGCCAGCAGCCTACGAGGCGGGAGAGAAGATACGCAGTATTTT. Residues: CASSLRGGREDTQYF.